This is a list of T cell receptor beta chains from one sample in a study of cytomegalovirus exposure and HLA in healthy donors. This table comes from immunoSEQ multiplex PCR, and its TCRdb copy is limited to in-frame clones, with some not included. The table has 100,000 to 150,000 clones, 89% seen once. The sequenced material came from PBMCs. The receptors stem from a woman between 18 and 29 years old in good health and CMV-seronegative. Both conserved end residues are part of each CDR3. A D gene is named only where the DNA matches it firmly. For some rows the clone size is stated as once, few or many, or as a class when expanded; others skip it.

j_call: TRBJ2-1
v_call: TRBV11-3
d_call: TRBD1
clone_size: .
cdr3_aa: CASAPIGNRGNEQFF
cdr3_nt: TGTGCCAGCGCCCCCATCGGAAACAGGGGCAATGAGCAGTTCTTC

j_call: TRBJ2-3
v_call: TRBV9
d_call: .
clone_size: once
cdr3_aa: CASSLRPSWESSTQYF
cdr3_nt: TGTGCCAGCAGCCTCAGACCCTCTTGGGAGTCCTCGACGCAGTATTTT

j_call: TRBJ1-2
v_call: TRBV7-3
d_call: TRBD1
clone_size: .
cdr3_aa: CASSNAGGAYGGYTF
cdr3_nt: TGTGCCAGCAGCAACGCAGGGGGCGCTTATGGTGGCTACACCTTC

j_call: TRBJ2-3
v_call: TRBV7-3
d_call: TRBD2
clone_size: .
cdr3_aa: CASRKTSGGFDTQYF
cdr3_nt: TGTGCCAGCAGGAAGACTAGCGGGGGGTTTGATACGCAGTATTTT

j_call: TRBJ2-7
v_call: TRBV28
d_call: TRBD1
clone_size: once
cdr3_aa: CASSPGQGYEQYF
cdr3_nt: TGTGCCAGCAGTCCCGGACAGGGGTACGAGCAGTACTTC

j_call: TRBJ1-3
v_call: TRBV7-9
d_call: .
clone_size: once
cdr3_aa: CASFKISSGNTIYF
cdr3_nt: TGTGCCAGCTTTAAGATCAGCTCTGGAAACACCATATATTTT

j_call: TRBJ2-1
v_call: TRBV27
d_call: .
clone_size: .
cdr3_aa: CASSLFPPGQPHNEQFF
cdr3_nt: TGTGCCAGCAGTTTGTTCCCCCCGGGACAACCACACAATGAGCAGTTCTTC

j_call: TRBJ1-4
v_call: TRBV10-3
d_call: TRBD1
clone_size: .
cdr3_aa: CAIRGTGGREKLFF
cdr3_nt: TGTGCCATCAGGGGGACAGGGGGTCGTGAAAAACTGTTTTTT

j_call: TRBJ1-1
v_call: TRBV10-1
d_call: TRBD1
clone_size: .
cdr3_aa: CASSESHSFDRANTEAFF
cdr3_nt: TGCGCCAGCAGTGAGTCTCATAGCTTCGACAGGGCTAACACTGAAGCTTTCTTT

j_call: TRBJ1-1
v_call: TRBV5-1
d_call: .
clone_size: once
cdr3_aa: CASSLANTEAFF
cdr3_nt: TGCGCCAGCAGCTTGGCTAACACTGAAGCTTTCTTT

j_call: TRBJ1-4
v_call: TRBV18
d_call: TRBD1
clone_size: few
cdr3_aa: CASSPNRGPNEKLFF
cdr3_nt: TGTGCCAGCTCACCCAACAGGGGGCCTAATGAAAAACTGTTTTTT

j_call: TRBJ1-1
v_call: TRBV27
d_call: TRBD1
clone_size: .
cdr3_aa: CASRGQGAPYSPEAFF
cdr3_nt: TGTGCCAGCAGAGGGCAGGGGGCCCCCTATTCTCCTGAAGCTTTCTTT

j_call: TRBJ1-1
v_call: TRBV5-6
d_call: .
clone_size: .
cdr3_aa: CASTRGPGDPSRGKAFF
cdr3_nt: TGTGCCAGCACCCGTGGGCCAGGGGACCCCTCCCGAGGTAAAGCTTTCTTT

j_call: TRBJ1-4
v_call: TRBV9
d_call: .
clone_size: .
cdr3_aa: CASSVDRVNEKLFF
cdr3_nt: TGTGCCAGCAGCGTAGACAGGGTTAATGAAAAACTGTTTTTT

j_call: TRBJ2-5
v_call: TRBV7-9
d_call: .
clone_size: .
cdr3_aa: CASSLTGGETQYF
cdr3_nt: TGTGCCAGCAGCCTTACGGGGGGCGAGACCCAGTACTTC

j_call: TRBJ2-1
v_call: TRBV9
d_call: TRBD2
clone_size: .
cdr3_aa: CASSVDVAGWNEQFF
cdr3_nt: TGTGCCAGCAGCGTAGATGTAGCGGGGTGGAATGAGCAGTTCTTC

j_call: TRBJ1-5
v_call: TRBV19
d_call: TRBD1
clone_size: .
cdr3_aa: CASSIQQGNQPQHF
cdr3_nt: TGTGCCAGTAGTATCCAACAGGGGAATCAGCCCCAGCATTTT

j_call: TRBJ1-2
v_call: TRBV5-1
d_call: TRBD1
clone_size: .
cdr3_aa: CASSLDVVGQGLNYGYTF
cdr3_nt: TGCGCCAGCAGCTTGGACGTTGTTGGACAGGGACTCAACTATGGCTACACCTTC

j_call: TRBJ2-7
v_call: TRBV18
d_call: TRBD1
clone_size: .
cdr3_aa: CASSRGQAYEQYF
cdr3_nt: TGTGCCAGCTCACGGGGACAGGCGTACGAGCAGTACTTC

j_call: TRBJ2-1
v_call: TRBV4-1
d_call: TRBD2
clone_size: .
cdr3_aa: CASSPGGAWPNEQFF
cdr3_nt: TGCGCCAGCAGCCCCGGGGGGGCGTGGCCCAATGAGCAGTTCTTC

j_call: TRBJ2-1
v_call: TRBV13
d_call: TRBD2
clone_size: .
cdr3_aa: CASSFDGRGGNEQFF
cdr3_nt: TGTGCCAGCAGCTTCGACGGTCGCGGGGGCAATGAGCAGTTCTTC

j_call: TRBJ1-6
v_call: TRBV11-2
d_call: .
clone_size: once
cdr3_aa: CASSLVGQGTSPLHF
cdr3_nt: TGTGCCAGCAGCTTAGTCGGGCAGGGAACTTCACCCCTCCACTTT

j_call: TRBJ1-1
v_call: TRBV5-1
d_call: .
clone_size: .
cdr3_aa: CASTRDTQYTEAFF
cdr3_nt: TGCGCCAGCACCCGGGACACACAATACACTGAAGCTTTCTTT

j_call: TRBJ1-1
v_call: TRBV2
d_call: .
clone_size: .
cdr3_aa: CASSRQIMNTEAFF
cdr3_nt: TGTGCCAGCAGCAGACAGATCATGAACACTGAAGCTTTCTTT

j_call: TRBJ1-1
v_call: TRBV25-1
d_call: .
clone_size: .
cdr3_aa: CASSADRVNTEAFF
cdr3_nt: TGTGCCAGCAGTGCGGACAGAGTGAACACTGAAGCTTTCTTT

j_call: TRBJ2-5
v_call: TRBV9
d_call: TRBD1
clone_size: .
cdr3_aa: CASSAWTGVQETQYF
cdr3_nt: TGTGCCAGCAGCGCCTGGACAGGGGTACAAGAGACCCAGTACTTC

j_call: TRBJ2-2
v_call: TRBV7-2
d_call: TRBD2
clone_size: .
cdr3_aa: CASSLGLAGHTGELFF
cdr3_nt: TGTGCCAGCAGCTTGGGGTTAGCGGGTCACACCGGGGAGCTGTTTTTT

j_call: TRBJ2-1
v_call: TRBV18
d_call: TRBD1
clone_size: .
cdr3_aa: CASSSWGTADNEQFF
cdr3_nt: TGTGCCAGCTCATCGTGGGGGACAGCCGACAATGAGCAGTTCTTC

j_call: TRBJ2-2
v_call: TRBV11-3
d_call: .
clone_size: .
cdr3_aa: CASSPLGGTGELFF
cdr3_nt: TGTGCCAGCAGCCCCCTGGGGGGCACCGGGGAGCTGTTTTTT

j_call: TRBJ1-6
v_call: TRBV19
d_call: .
clone_size: .
cdr3_aa: CASSRRVGSPLHF
cdr3_nt: TGTGCCAGCAGTCGGAGGGTAGGGTCACCCCTCCACTTT

j_call: TRBJ2-7
v_call: TRBV4-1
d_call: .
clone_size: .
cdr3_aa: CASSQDAAGGGREQYF
cdr3_nt: TGCGCCAGCAGCCAAGATGCGGCTGGGGGGGGGCGGGAGCAGTACTTC

j_call: TRBJ2-2
v_call: TRBV6-5
d_call: .
clone_size: .
cdr3_aa: CASLFRVNTGELFF
cdr3_nt: TGTGCCAGCCTTTTCAGGGTGAACACCGGGGAGCTGTTTTTT